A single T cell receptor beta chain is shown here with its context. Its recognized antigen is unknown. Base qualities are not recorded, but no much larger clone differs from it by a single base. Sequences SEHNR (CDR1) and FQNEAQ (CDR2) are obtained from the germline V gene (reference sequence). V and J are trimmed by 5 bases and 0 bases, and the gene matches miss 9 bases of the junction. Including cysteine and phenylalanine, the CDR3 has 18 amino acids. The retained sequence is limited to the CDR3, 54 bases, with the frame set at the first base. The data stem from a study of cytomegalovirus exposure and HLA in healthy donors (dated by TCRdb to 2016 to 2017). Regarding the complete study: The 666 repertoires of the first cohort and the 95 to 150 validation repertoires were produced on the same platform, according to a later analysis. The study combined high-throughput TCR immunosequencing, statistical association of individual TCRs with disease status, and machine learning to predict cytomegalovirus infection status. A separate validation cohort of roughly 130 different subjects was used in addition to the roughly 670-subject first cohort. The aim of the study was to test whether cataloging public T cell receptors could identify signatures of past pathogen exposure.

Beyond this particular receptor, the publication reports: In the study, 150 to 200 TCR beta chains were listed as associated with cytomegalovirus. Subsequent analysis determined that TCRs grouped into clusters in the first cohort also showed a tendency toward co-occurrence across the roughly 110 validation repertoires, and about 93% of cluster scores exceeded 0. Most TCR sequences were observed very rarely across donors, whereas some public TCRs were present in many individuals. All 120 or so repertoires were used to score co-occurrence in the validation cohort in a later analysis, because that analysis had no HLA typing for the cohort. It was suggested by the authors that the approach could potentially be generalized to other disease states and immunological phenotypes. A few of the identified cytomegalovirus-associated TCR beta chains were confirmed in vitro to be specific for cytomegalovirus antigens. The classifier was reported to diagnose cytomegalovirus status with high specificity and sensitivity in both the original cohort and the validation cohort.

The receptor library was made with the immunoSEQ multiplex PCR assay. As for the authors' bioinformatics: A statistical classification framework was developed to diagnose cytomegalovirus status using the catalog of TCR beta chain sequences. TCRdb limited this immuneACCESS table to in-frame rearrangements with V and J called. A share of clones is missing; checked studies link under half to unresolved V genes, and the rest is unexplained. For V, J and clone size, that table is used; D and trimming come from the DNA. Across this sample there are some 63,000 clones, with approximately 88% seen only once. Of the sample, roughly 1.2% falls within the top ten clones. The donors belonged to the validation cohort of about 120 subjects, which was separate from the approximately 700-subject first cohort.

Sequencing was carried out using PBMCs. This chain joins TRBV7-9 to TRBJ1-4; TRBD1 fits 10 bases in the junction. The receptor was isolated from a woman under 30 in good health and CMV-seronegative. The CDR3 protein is CASSRLGQGVPTNEKLFF. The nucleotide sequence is TGTGCCAGCAGCAGATTAGGACAGGGGGTGCCAACTAATGAAAAACTGTTTTTT.